This entry lists 29 T cell receptor beta chains sequenced from one sample in a study of OX40 agonist ivuxolimab in advanced cancers. This table comes from immunoSEQ multiplex PCR, and its TCRdb copy is limited to in-frame clones, with some not included. The sample records about 84,000 clones, roughly nine tenths being singletons. Sequencing used CD4+ or CD8+ T cells sorted from blood, obtained in a trial of the OX40 agonist ivuxolimab. The receptors shown here come from an adult with an advanced solid tumor such as melanoma, head and neck, liver or kidney cancer.

The chain carries TRBV6-1 and TRBJ2-7; D could derive from TRBD1 or TRBD2 (5 bases each). V was trimmed by 5 bases and J by 9 bases, leaving 14 bases between them. CDR3 length: 12 residues. Germline CDR1 MNHNS, CDR2 SASEGT. The CDR3 sequence is CASSTIGTVQYF. For the CDR3, the DNA is TGTGCCAGCAGTACGATCGGGACGGTGCAGTACTTC.

V usage is TRBV7-9 and J usage is TRBJ2-7; a weak D match, TRBD1 (5 bases). CDR3 size: 12 residues. Per germline, CDR1 SEHNR and CDR2 FQNEAQ (reference sequence). V was trimmed by 5 bases and J by 4 bases, leaving 9 bases between them. In DNA form, the CDR3 reads TGTGCCAGCAGCGGACGACAGTACGAGCAGTACTTC. Protein product: CASSGRQYEQYF.

The chain joins TRBV5-1 to TRBJ2-7; no reliable D call. The CDR3 runs 13 residues. V lost 6 bases and J lost 5, with 15 bases in between. Germline V gene sequence: CDR1 SGHRS, CDR2 YFSETQ. CDR3 residues: CASKVGEPNEQYF. DNA for the CDR3: TGCGCCAGCAAGGTCGGTGAGCCTAACGAGCAGTACTTC.

V usage is TRBV5-1 and J usage is TRBJ1-6; 8 bases are a match to TRBD1. With V trimmed by 4 bases and J by 8 bases, 11 bases remained unmatched. The germline V gene has CDR1 SGHRS and CDR2 YFSETQ. The CDR3 is 16 amino acids. CDR3 DNA sequence: TGCGCCAGCAGCACCGGACAGGGATCGGGGGATTCACCCCTCCACTTT. Its protein is CASSTGQGSGDSPLHF.

The rearrangement uses TRBV5-1 and TRBJ2-7, with 12 nucleotides matching TRBD2. Germline V gene lookup returns CDR1 SGHRS and CDR2 YFSETQ. The CDR3 has 16 amino acids. Trimming at V came to 4 bases and at J to 1 base, leaving 6 bases not matched to a gene. The CDR3 loop reads CASSLTTSGGSYEQYF. DNA of the CDR3: TGCGCCAGCAGCCTTACGACTAGCGGGGGATCCTACGAGCAGTACTTC.

The genes are TRBV2 and TRBJ2-2, with 11 bases fitting TRBD1. Per the germline V gene, CDR1 is SNHLY and CDR2 is FYNNEI. V shed 5 bases and J 7 bases; nucleotides not matched to a gene: 6. CDR3 size: 15 residues. CDR3 protein: CASSPRTGGSGELFF. CDR3 DNA sequence: TGTGCCAGCAGTCCACGGACAGGGGGCAGCGGGGAGCTGTTTTTT.

The chain carries TRBV5-5 and TRBJ2-1, with D perhaps TRBD2 (7 bases). Trimming shortened V by 0 bases and J by 3 bases, and 10 bases separated the two germline ends. CDR1 is SGHKS, CDR2 YYEKEE, per germline (reference sequence). CDR3 size: 15 residues. The CDR3 protein is CASSLAGGGYNEQFF. DNA for the CDR3: TGTGCCAGCAGCTTGGCGGGGGGCGGCTACAATGAGCAGTTCTTC.

The CDR3 region is CASRASGTSGEQFF. The CDR3 nucleotides are TGTGCCAGCAGGGCCTCCGGGACTAGCGGTGAGCAGTTCTTC. The V call is TRBV6-1, the J call TRBJ2-1; 11 positions agree with TRBD2. The CDR3 contains 14 residues. J was trimmed by 9 bases and V by 6 bases; bases with no gene match: 7. Looked up from germline, CDR1 is MNHNS and CDR2 is SASEGT.

This sequence joins TRBV6-6 and TRBJ1-6; D gene unclear. CDR1 is MNHNY, CDR2 SVGAGI, per germline (reference sequence). V lost 4 bases and J 3 bases, leaving 10 bases between the germline ends. There are 15 residues in the CDR3. CDR3 region: CASSSRSYYNSPLHF. DNA of the CDR3: TGTGCCAGCAGTTCCAGGAGCTACTATAATTCACCCCTCCACTTT.

The chain uses TRBV5-1 and TRBJ2-3; D may be TRBD2 (5 bases). CDR1 and CDR2 (germline): SGHRS, YFSETQ. Trimming removed 0 bases from V and 0 bases from J, with 8 bases in between. This CDR3 has 15 residues. The CDR3 loop is CASSLGSGSTDTQYF. In DNA form, the CDR3 reads TGCGCCAGCAGCTTGGGGAGCGGTAGCACAGATACGCAGTATTTT.

The CDR3: CAWSLSLAGGRGASYEQYF. The DNA of the CDR3 is TGTGCCTGGAGTTTGTCCCTAGCGGGAGGGAGGGGAGCCTCCTACGAGCAGTACTTC. The rearrangement uses TRBV30 and TRBJ2-7; 12 bases are a match to TRBD2. Germline CDR1 reads GTSNPN; CDR2 reads SVGIG (reference sequence). After removal of 2 bases from V and 0 bases from J, the junction contained 14 bases not matched to a gene. CDR3 length: 19 residues.

This sequence joins TRBV5-4 and TRBJ2-1; perhaps TRBD2 as D (6 bases). Germline assignment: CDR1 SGHNT and CDR2 YYREEE (reference sequence). The CDR3 is 14 amino acids. V was shortened by 4 bases and J by 7 bases, with 15 bases between the two germline ends. The CDR3 DNA reads as TGTGCCAGCAGCCCCCAGGGACTCCCGAATGAGCAGTTCTTC. It codes for CASSPQGLPNEQFF.

V is TRBV28 and J is TRBJ2-5; 7 bases line up with TRBD2. CDR3 length: 14 amino acids. Trimming removed 3 bases from V and 3 bases from J; junction bases left unmatched: 4. The germline gives CDR1 MDHEN, CDR2 SYDVKM. The CDR3 here is CASSLASGKETQYF. The DNA for the CDR3 is TGTGCCAGCAGTTTGGCTAGCGGAAAAGAGACCCAGTACTTC. The entire variable domain, with the rest obtained from reference TRBV28 and TRBJ2-5, is as follows: DVKVTQSSRYLVKRTGEKVFLECVQDMDHENMFWYRQDPGLGLRLIYFSYDVKMKEKGDIPEGYSVSREKKERFSLILESASTNQTSMYLCASSLASGKETQYFGPGTRLLVL.

The rearrangement links TRBV5-4 to TRBJ2-3, with D maybe TRBD1 (5 bases). The germline CDR1 and CDR2 sequences are SGHNT and YYREEE (reference sequence). The CDR3 extends over 13 amino acids. Trimming shortened V by 2 bases and J by 3 bases, and 7 bases separated the two germline ends. The chain's CDR3 is CASSFRGTDTQYF. The CDR3 nucleotides read TGTGCCAGCAGCTTTAGGGGAACAGATACGCAGTATTTT. Based on the CDR3 plus reference TRBV5-4 and TRBJ2-3, the full variable domain is ETGVTQSPTHLIKTRGQQVTLRCSSQSGHNTVSWYQQALGQGPQFIFQYYREEENGRGNFPPRFSGLQFPNYSSELNVNALELDDSALYLCASSFRGTDTQYFGPGTRLTVL.

The CDR3 DNA is TGTGCCAGCTCAGCCGCAGGGCGTCGGATCTCTGGGGCCAACGTCCTGACTTTC. Its translation is CASSAAGRRISGANVLTF. The chain combines TRBV18 with TRBJ2-6, with TRBD1 as a possible D gene (5 bases). Per germline, CDR1 KGHSH and CDR2 LQKENI. The CDR3 has 18 residues. V lost 5 bases and J lost 0, with 17 bases in between.

The chain is built from TRBV5-1 and TRBJ2-2, with TRBD1 matching 7 bases. The CDR3 is made up of 16 amino acids. With V trimmed by 4 bases and J by 7 bases, 13 bases remained unmatched. Germline CDR1 reads SGHRS; CDR2 reads YFSETQ. This chain's CDR3 is CASSPAIGGSGGELFF. CDR3 coding DNA: TGCGCCAGCAGCCCGGCGATAGGGGGCAGTGGCGGGGAGCTGTTTTTT.

The rearrangement links TRBV7-8 to TRBJ2-7; 8 bases agree with TRBD1. V lost 1 base to trimming and J lost 2 bases; unmatched junction nucleotides: 4. Germline values: CDR1 SGHVS, CDR2 FQNEAQ. CDR3 length: 15 residues. CDR3 bases: TGTGCCAGCAGCTTAGGGCAGGGGGCCCCCTACGAGCAGTACTTC. This gives the protein CASSLGQGAPYEQYF.

The chain joins TRBV6-5 to TRBJ2-3, with D hard to call. Trimming removed 2 bases from V and 3 bases from J, with 9 bases in between. The CDR3 runs 14 residues. Per the germline V gene, CDR1 is MNHEY and CDR2 is SVGAGI. For the CDR3, the DNA is TGTGCCAGCAGTTACCCCCCTGGTACAGATACGCAGTATTTT. It yields the protein CASSYPPGTDTQYF.

This sequence joins TRBV7-3 and TRBJ2-5; D ambiguous. Trimming left V 3 bases short and J 4 bases short, with 9 bases between. CDR1 SGHTA and CDR2 FQGTGA come from the germline V gene. This CDR3 region has 13 residues. CDR3 DNA sequence: TGTGCCAGCAGCTTTCGTCGAGGAGAGACCCAGTACTTC. It yields the protein CASSFRRGETQYF.

The V call is TRBV28, the J call TRBJ1-2; D call uncertain. CDR1 MDHEN and CDR2 SYDVKM come from the germline V gene. V was shortened by 3 bases and J by 8 bases, with 10 bases between the two germline ends. The CDR3 is 12 residues long. Here the CDR3 DNA reads TGTGCCAGCAGTTTGCCCCGTAGGGGCTACACCTTC. This codes for CASSLPRRGYTF.

This chain connects TRBV27 to TRBJ2-1; possible D gene TRBD1, 6 bases. V was clipped by 6 bases and J by 2 bases, with 20 bases between them. Germline loops: CDR1 MNHEY, CDR2 SMNVEV (reference sequence). CDR3 length: 17 residues. The DNA for the CDR3 is TGTGCCAGCAGGGACCCTAGACAGGCAACTACCTACAATGAGCAGTTCTTC. It yields the protein CASRDPRQATTYNEQFF.

The chain carries TRBV19 and TRBJ1-5; D ambiguous. This CDR3 is built from 13 residues. V was clipped by 1 base and J by 7 bases, with 8 bases between them. Germline V CDR1 and CDR2: LNHDA, SQIVND (reference sequence). DNA of the CDR3: TGTGCCAGTAGTATAGCCAGCGGGCAGCCCCAGCATTTT. This sequence encodes CASSIASGQPQHF. Complete variable domain (other parts from reference TRBV19 and TRBJ1-5): DGGITQSPKYLFRKEGQNVTLSCEQNLNHDAMYWYRQDPGQGLRLIYYSQIVNDFQKGDIAEGYSVSREKKESFPLTVTSAQKNPTAFYLCASSIASGQPQHFGDGTRLSIL.

The chain carries TRBV6-6 and TRBJ2-1, with 7 bases lining up with TRBD2. The germline V gene has CDR1 MNHNY and CDR2 SVGAGI (reference sequence). V shed 4 bases and J 5 bases; nucleotides not matched to a gene: 5. The CDR3 covers 14 residues. The DNA for the CDR3 is TGTGCCAGCAGTTCTACTAGCGTCGACAATGAGCAGTTCTTC. It codes for CASSSTSVDNEQFF.

The rearrangement uses TRBV10-3 and TRBJ2-2; TRBD2 matches at 7 bases. V shed 8 bases and J 8 bases; nucleotides not matched to a gene: 11. The CDR3 is 14 amino acids. The germline gives CDR1 ENHRY, CDR2 SYGVKD. Here the CDR3 reads CAIGGLEIAGELFF. The CDR3 bases are TGTGCCATCGGCGGACTAGAGATAGCTGGGGAGCTGTTTTTT.

The chain recombines TRBV11-2 with TRBJ1-1, with 9 bases that match TRBD1. Germline V gives CDR1 SGHAT, CDR2 FQNNGV. V lost 7 bases to trimming and J lost 5 bases; unmatched junction nucleotides: 14. The CDR3 sequence is 16 residues long. The CDR3 DNA follows: TGTGCCAGCAACCTATCATACAGGGGGCGGCGAACTGAAGCTTTCTTT. Translated: CASNLSYRGRRTEAFF.

This clone was picked up one time. V usage is TRBV7-9 and J usage is TRBJ2-7; D not certain. Per germline, CDR1 SEHNR and CDR2 FQNEAQ (reference sequence). Deletions cut 7 bases from V and 5 bases from J, with 9 bases between. CDR3 length equals 11 residues. The CDR3 is CASTPGDEQYF. The CDR3 nucleotides are TGTGCCAGCACCCCTGGCGACGAGCAGTACTTC.

The chain links TRBV5-8 to TRBJ2-1; the match to TRBD2 covers 8 bases. Germline-derived CDR1 and CDR2 are SGHTS and YDEGEE. This CDR3 has 15 amino acids. V trimming: 0 bases; J trimming: 6 bases; junction bases outside the gene matches: 5. CDR3 in amino acids: CASSLGTSPTNEQFF. The CDR3, as DNA: TGTGCCAGCAGCTTGGGGACTAGCCCCACCAATGAGCAGTTCTTC.

The rearrangement links TRBV5-4 to TRBJ2-5, with TRBD1 matching 9 bases. Losses at the gene ends were 6 bases for V and 5 bases for J; bases not matched to a gene: 11. This CDR3 has 15 residues. In germline, CDR1 is SGHNT, CDR2 YYREEE (reference sequence). The CDR3 loop reads CASNQQGAGGETQYF. CDR3 bases: TGTGCCAGCAACCAACAGGGGGCGGGCGGCGAGACCCAGTACTTC.

This clone showed up just once. The V and J genes are TRBV2 and TRBJ1-1; 7 nucleotides match TRBD1. Per germline, CDR1 SNHLY and CDR2 FYNNEI. The CDR3 spans 13 residues. The V and J ends lost 6 bases and 4 bases, in that order; junction bases with no gene match: 5. CDR3 sequence reads: CASRSTGFTEAFF. The CDR3 coding sequence is TGTGCCAGCAGGTCGACAGGGTTCACTGAAGCTTTCTTT.